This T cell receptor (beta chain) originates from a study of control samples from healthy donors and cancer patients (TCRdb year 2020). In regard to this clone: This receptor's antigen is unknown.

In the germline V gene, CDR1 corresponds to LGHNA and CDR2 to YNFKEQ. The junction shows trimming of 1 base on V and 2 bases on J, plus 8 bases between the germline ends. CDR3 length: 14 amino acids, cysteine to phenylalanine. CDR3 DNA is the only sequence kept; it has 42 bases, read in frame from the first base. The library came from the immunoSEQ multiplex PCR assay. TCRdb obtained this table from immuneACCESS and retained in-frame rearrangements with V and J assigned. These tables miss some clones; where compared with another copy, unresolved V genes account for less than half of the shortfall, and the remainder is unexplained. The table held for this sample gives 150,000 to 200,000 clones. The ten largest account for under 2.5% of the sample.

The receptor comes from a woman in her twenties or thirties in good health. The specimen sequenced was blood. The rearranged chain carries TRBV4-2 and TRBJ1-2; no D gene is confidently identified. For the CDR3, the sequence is CASSQGRSNYGYTF. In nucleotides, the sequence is TGTGCCAGCAGCCAAGGTCGGAGCAACTATGGCTACACCTTC.